The next 10 T cell receptor beta chains were all read from a single sample in a study of shared clonotypes between healthy human individuals. Only in-frame clones appear in the TCRdb table, and some are missing; sequencing was by immunoSEQ multiplex PCR. This sample has fewer than 1 million clones, with about 96% found just once. CD45RO-negative cells were positively selected for CCR7, leaving out terminally differentiated effector memory CD45RA+ cells. The sequenced sample consisted of naive CD8+ T cells sorted from blood. The receptors shown here come from a man younger than 45 in good health.

The rearrangement joins TRBV9 to TRBJ2-2; maybe TRBD2 (5 bases). There are 15 residues in the CDR3. Deletions cut 0 bases from V and 6 bases from J, with 12 bases between. The germline V gene has CDR1 SGDLS and CDR2 YYNGEE. CDR3 amino acids: CASSVGGSRAGELFF. CDR3 coding DNA: TGTGCCAGCAGCGTAGGAGGGAGTAGGGCCGGGGAGCTGTTTTTT.

The chain recombines TRBV7-9 with TRBJ2-5; D perhaps matches TRBD2 (5 bases). The CDR3 has 12 amino acids. CDR1 and CDR2 from the germline V gene are SEHNR and FQNEAQ (reference sequence). Trimming removed 5 bases from V and 3 bases from J, with 7 bases in between. CDR3 loop: CASSAGEETQYF. CDR3 coding DNA: TGTGCCAGCAGCGCCGGGGAAGAGACCCAGTACTTC.

DNA for the CDR3: TGTGCCAGCAGGGTCCTAGAGGGTAGCGAGCAGTACTTC. It yields the protein CASRVLEGSEQYF. The chain employs TRBV5-5 and TRBJ2-7, with D perhaps TRBD2 (5 bases). Germline lookup yields CDR1 SGHKS and CDR2 YYEKEE (reference sequence). V was cut by 5 bases and J by 6 bases, with 15 bases left in between. The CDR3 length is 13 residues.

This clone was recorded once. The genes are TRBV9 and TRBJ2-1; D is perhaps TRBD1 (5 bases). The CDR3 spans 12 residues. Germline V gives CDR1 SGDLS, CDR2 YYNGEE. Trimming took off 6 bases at V and 6 bases at J, with 10 bases between the two ends. CDR3 DNA sequence: TGTGCCAGCAATAAGGGGATCAATGAGCAGTTCTTC. Translated: CASNKGINEQFF.

The V call is TRBV5-1, the J call TRBJ2-5; perhaps TRBD1 as D (6 bases). The germline V gene has CDR1 SGHRS and CDR2 YFSETQ. Trimming took off 7 bases at V and 0 bases at J, with 10 bases between the two ends. CDR3 length: 13 residues. Here the CDR3 DNA reads TGCGCCAGCCAAGGGACAAACCAAGAGACCCAGTACTTC. This encodes CASQGTNQETQYF.

The chain uses TRBV6-6 and TRBJ2-1; TRBD1 is a possible D gene (6 bases). The germline gives CDR1 MNHNY, CDR2 SVGAGI (reference sequence). V lost 7 bases to trimming and J lost 10 bases, with 11 bases between them. The CDR3 runs to 11 residues. In DNA, the CDR3 is TGTGCCAGCAACCAAGACAGGGAGCAGTTCTTC. This encodes CASNQDREQFF.

The V gene is TRBV2, the J gene TRBJ2-3; 11 bases agree with TRBD2. V was pared by 2 bases and J by 5 bases, with 9 bases of the junction left unmatched. The CDR3 extends over 17 amino acids. From germline, CDR1 is SNHLY and CDR2 FYNNEI. The CDR3 DNA sequence: TGTGCCAGCAGTGAAAGGGCTAGCGGGAGGCAGGGAGATACGCAGTATTTT. It encodes CASSERASGRQGDTQYF.

The CDR3 DNA is TGTGCCACCAGCAACCCGATTCTAGGGAACACTGAAGCTTTCTTT. Residues: CATSNPILGNTEAFF. The chain is built from TRBV15 and TRBJ1-1; D gene uncertain. CDR1 and CDR2 from the germline V gene are LNHNV and YYDKDF (reference sequence). V was clipped by 4 bases and J by 1 base, with 13 bases between them. The CDR3 is 15 residues long. The full variable domain, its missing parts supplied by reference TRBV15 and TRBJ1-1, is DAMVIQNPRYQVTQFGKPVTLSCSQTLNHNVMYWYQQKSSQAPKLLFHYYDKDFNNEADTPDNFQSRRPNTSFCFLDIRSPGLGDTAMYLCATSNPILGNTEAFFGQGTRLTVV.

CDR3 bases: TGTGCCAGCAGCGTGGGCCCATCCTCCTACGAGCAGTACTTC. This translates into CASSVGPSSYEQYF. The chain recombines TRBV7-2 with TRBJ2-7; D not certain. Germline V lookup: CDR1 SGHTA, CDR2 FQGNSA. V was cut by 5 bases and J by 0 bases, with 11 bases left in between. The CDR3 length is 14 residues.

The chain is built from TRBV11-2 and TRBJ2-5; D unresolved. The CDR3 covers 12 residues. V was clipped by 2 bases and J by 5 bases, with 6 bases between them. Germline V gives CDR1 SGHAT, CDR2 FQNNGV. The CDR3 reads CASSLIEETQYF. The CDR3 coding sequence is TGTGCCAGCAGCTTAATCGAGGAGACCCAGTACTTC. The full variable domain, completed using reference TRBV11-2 and TRBJ2-5, is EAGVAQSPRYKIIEKRQSVAFWCNPISGHATLYWYQQILGQGPKLLIQFQNNGVVDDSQLPKDRFSAERLKGVDSTLKIQPAKLEDSAVYLCASSLIEETQYFGPGTRLLVL.